One sample yielded the 26 T cell receptor beta chains listed below, sequenced in a study of shared clonotypes between healthy human individuals (dated by TCRdb to 2018 to 2021). Library prep was done by the immunoSEQ multiplex PCR assay. As stored in TCRdb, this immuneACCESS dataset retains in-frame rearrangements with V and J assigned. A fraction of the clones does not appear; measured against another copy, unresolved V genes explain less than half of the discrepancy, and the remainder lacks a known reason. The sample profile shows around 2.1 million clones; about 92% of them were found once. The ten largest make up more than 1.5% of the sample. CD8 naive samples consisted of CD45RO-negative cells that were positively selected for CCR7, yielding a CD45RA+CCR7+ population without TemRA cells. The sequenced material came from naive CD8+ T cells from PBMCs. In the paper's terms, the cell subset or site label means: CD45RA+CCR7+. Every receptor here comes from a man younger than 35 in good health. Some clones in this sample may be carry-over from other donors' samples.

The rearrangement joins TRBV7-9 to TRBJ2-2; 11 bases align to TRBD2. Germline trimming cut 6 bases from V and 7 bases from J; bases unmatched to any gene: 10. CDR3 length equals 16 residues. CDR1 SEHNR and CDR2 FQNEAQ come from the germline V gene (reference sequence). In DNA, the CDR3 is TGTGCCAGCAGGCCACTAGCGGGAGTAAGGAACGGGGAGCTGTTTTTT. This encodes CASRPLAGVRNGELFF.

The chain recombines TRBV27 with TRBJ2-2; TRBD2 agrees at 11 bases. V lost 4 bases, J lost 4 bases, and 2 bases stayed unmatched. Germline V gene sequence: CDR1 MNHEY, CDR2 SMNVEV (reference sequence). The CDR3 is 15 amino acids. The CDR3, as DNA: TGTGCCAGCAGTTATAGCGGGAGGGCCACCGGGGAGCTGTTTTTT. Protein: CASSYSGRATGELFF.

This chain uses TRBV4-1 with TRBJ1-5; D uncertain. Trimming cost V 1 base and J 0 bases, with 7 bases left between them. The CDR3 length is 15 residues. Germline assignment: CDR1 MGHRA and CDR2 YSYEKL. CDR3 loop: CASSQVSASNQPQHF. The CDR3 region has the DNA TGCGCCAGCAGCCAAGTTTCGGCTAGCAATCAGCCCCAGCATTTT.

This chain uses TRBV11-2 with TRBJ2-1; tentatively, D is TRBD1 (5 bases). The CDR3 has 16 amino acids. Trimming pared 5 bases from V and 0 bases from J, leaving 14 bases between. Germline assignment: CDR1 SGHAT and CDR2 FQNNGV. The CDR3 loop reads CASSTVRVDSYNEQFF. The CDR3, as DNA: TGTGCCAGCAGCACAGTCAGGGTCGACTCCTACAATGAGCAGTTCTTC. Filled out from reference TRBV11-2 and TRBJ2-1, the complete variable domain reads EAGVAQSPRYKIIEKRQSVAFWCNPISGHATLYWYQQILGQGPKLLIQFQNNGVVDDSQLPKDRFSAERLKGVDSTLKIQPAKLEDSAVYLCASSTVRVDSYNEQFFGPGTRLTVL.

The chain is built from TRBV6-1 and TRBJ2-7; TRBD1 aligns across 8 bases. V was pared by 4 bases and J by 4 bases, with 6 bases of the junction left unmatched. Germline V lookup: CDR1 MNHNS, CDR2 SASEGT. The CDR3 is made up of 14 amino acids. The DNA of the CDR3 is TGTGCCAGCAGTGCGGAGCAGGGGGCGTACGAGCAGTACTTC. This encodes CASSAEQGAYEQYF.

CDR3: CASSLRRTGGTGELFF. CDR3 nucleotides: TGTGCCAGCAGCTTACGGCGGACAGGGGGCACCGGGGAGCTGTTTTTT. The chain uses TRBV7-9 and TRBJ2-2; 10 bases match TRBD1. Per the germline V gene, CDR1 is SEHNR and CDR2 is FQNEAQ (reference sequence). CDR3 length: 16 amino acids. V shed 2 bases, J shed 4 bases, and the junction held 4 bases outside the gene matches.

CDR3: CSVGQGVLNEQFF. Here the CDR3 DNA reads TGCAGCGTTGGGCAAGGGGTCCTCAATGAGCAGTTCTTC. The J gene is TRBJ2-1, the V gene TRBV29-1; perhaps TRBD1 as D (5 bases). The CDR3 loop spans 13 amino acids. Trimming pared 4 bases from V and 6 bases from J, leaving 13 bases between. The V gene's germline CDR1 is SQVTM and CDR2 ANQGSEA.

This chain connects TRBV27 to TRBJ2-3; 15 nucleotides match TRBD2. This CDR3 is 15 amino acids long. Germline V gives CDR1 MNHEY, CDR2 SMNVEV (reference sequence). Trimming cost V 5 bases and J 5 bases; bases outside gene matches: 2. The CDR3 region is CASSQGLAGGDTQYF. CDR3 DNA sequence: TGTGCCAGCAGTCAGGGACTAGCGGGAGGAGATACGCAGTATTTT.

The chain carries TRBV2 and TRBJ2-3, with a weak D call TRBD1 (5 bases). V lost 7 bases to trimming and J lost 2 bases, with 16 bases between them. The CDR3 is made up of 15 amino acids. Looked up from germline, CDR1 is SNHLY and CDR2 is FYNNEI. CDR3 loop: CASIPWWGNTDTQYF. Here the CDR3 DNA reads TGTGCCAGCATCCCCTGGTGGGGCAACACAGATACGCAGTATTTT.

CDR3 sequence reads: CAISARIDRDISTDTQYF. The DNA of the CDR3 is TGTGCCATCAGTGCCCGAATAGACAGGGACATTAGCACAGATACGCAGTATTTT. This chain joins TRBV10-3 and TRBJ2-3; 7 bases are shared with TRBD1. The germline V gene encodes CDR1 ENHRY and CDR2 SYGVKD. Germline trimming cut 4 bases from V and 0 bases from J; bases unmatched to any gene: 13. There are 18 residues in the CDR3.

The chain recombines TRBV6-5 with TRBJ2-7; D perhaps matches TRBD2 (6 bases). V lost 4 bases, J lost 3 bases, and 19 bases lay in between. CDR1 is MNHEY and CDR2 is SVGAGI in the germline V gene. CDR3 length equals 16 residues. CDR3 sequence: CASSSPHTGDFYEQYF. The CDR3 DNA reads TGTGCCAGCAGTTCCCCGCATACGGGGGACTTCTACGAGCAGTACTTC.

This sequence joins TRBV5-6 and TRBJ2-1; 7 nucleotides line up with TRBD2. From germline, CDR1 is SGHDT and CDR2 YYEEEE. The CDR3 loop spans 16 amino acids. V was clipped by 2 bases and J by 6 bases; unmatched bases: 11. Written as DNA, the CDR3 is TGTGCCAGCAGCTTCTGGCGGGAGCTAGGGTCCAATGAGCAGTTCTTC. The encoded protein is CASSFWRELGSNEQFF.

With regard to this clone: The same CDR3 is also encoded by other DNA sequences in this sample. This chain joins TRBV27 and TRBJ2-7; D perhaps matches TRBD2 (6 bases). Trimming removed 5 bases at V and 2 bases at J, with 10 bases between. This CDR3 is 13 amino acids long. The V gene's germline CDR1 is MNHEY and CDR2 SMNVEV (reference sequence). As DNA, the CDR3 is TGTGCCAGCAGTCCCGGACTAACCTACGAGCAGTACTTC. Translated, it gives CASSPGLTYEQYF.

In regard to this clone: Additional DNA sequences in this sample encode the identical CDR3. The gene calls are TRBV9 and TRBJ2-7; D is unresolved. V was shortened by 0 bases and J by 6 bases, with 7 bases between the two germline ends. Germline V gives CDR1 SGDLS, CDR2 YYNGEE. This CDR3 region has 12 residues. The CDR3 loop is CASSVGGGEQYF. The CDR3 DNA is TGTGCCAGCAGCGTAGGAGGCGGCGAGCAGTACTTC.

The J gene is TRBJ2-5, the V gene TRBV15; maybe TRBD2 (7 bases). The CDR3 totals 15 residues. Germline CDR1 LNHNV, CDR2 YYDKDF (reference sequence). V gave up 5 bases and J gave up 5 bases, with 18 bases separating them. CDR3 sequence: CATSPPGGREETQYF. The CDR3 DNA sequence: TGTGCCACCAGCCCACCCGGGGGGCGGGAGGAGACCCAGTACTTC.

This clone was picked up one time. This chain links TRBV9 with TRBJ2-1; 7 nucleotides match TRBD2. CDR3 size: 15 residues. Trimming took 6 bases from V and 0 from J; bases not matched to a gene: 6. Germline V gene data show CDR1 as SGDLS and CDR2 as YYNGEE. CDR3 region: CASTPAGSSYNEQFF. CDR3 sequence (DNA): TGTGCCAGCACCCCAGCGGGAAGCTCCTACAATGAGCAGTTCTTC.

The CDR3, as DNA: TGTGCCAGCAGTTTTGGGACAGGGATGCAGCCCCAGCATTTT. This encodes CASSFGTGMQPQHF. This chain joins TRBV28 and TRBJ1-5; 9 bases are a match to TRBD1. CDR3 length equals 14 residues. Germline CDR1 and CDR2: MDHEN and SYDVKM. V was pared by 3 bases and J by 7 bases, with 4 bases of the junction left unmatched.

The chain links TRBV9 to TRBJ1-3, with no clear D. Germline V CDR1 and CDR2: SGDLS, YYNGEE. The V and J ends lost 1 base and 3 bases respectively, with 17 bases between them. The CDR3 length is 17 residues. The CDR3, as DNA: TGTGCCAGCAGCGTAACCGCCGCAGAGTGGGTTGGAAACACCATATATTTT. Protein sequence: CASSVTAAEWVGNTIYF.

This clone has just a few counts. The chain has TRBV2 and TRBJ1-1; no reliable D call. Trimming shortened V by 4 bases and J by 5 bases, and 8 bases separated the two germline ends. CDR1 and CDR2 from the germline V gene are SNHLY and FYNNEI. The CDR3 has 12 residues. The CDR3 protein is CASSVGETEAFF. The DNA of the CDR3 is TGTGCCAGCAGTGTCGGGGAAACTGAAGCTTTCTTT.

The rearrangement uses TRBV5-5 and TRBJ1-1, with 8 bases that match TRBD1. The germline V gene encodes CDR1 SGHKS and CDR2 YYEKEE (reference sequence). The J segment lost 6 bases and the V segment lost 3 bases, leaving 7 bases of the junction unmatched. This CDR3 spans 14 amino acids. The DNA of the CDR3 is TGTGCCAGCAGCTGGACGGACAGGGAAGCTGAAGCTTTCTTT. It specifies CASSWTDREAEAFF.

The J gene is TRBJ2-7, the V gene TRBV7-2, with D perhaps being TRBD1 or TRBD2 (5 bases each). Germline lookup yields CDR1 SGHTA and CDR2 FQGNSA. Trimming removed 4 bases from V and 2 bases from J, with 12 bases in between. This CDR3 comprises 14 residues. CDR3 nucleotides: TGTGCCAGCAGCTCGAGGGACCTAGCCTACGAGCAGTACTTC. This codes for CASSSRDLAYEQYF.

The gene calls are TRBV28 and TRBJ2-7; 7 bases align to TRBD1. This CDR3 region has 10 residues. The germline CDR1 and CDR2 sequences are MDHEN and SYDVKM. Trimming took 8 bases from V and 6 from J; bases not matched to a gene: 1. CDR3 nucleotide sequence: TGTGCCAGCGGACAGGCCGAGCAGTACTTC. Protein product: CASGQAEQYF.

The chain is built from TRBV4-2 and TRBJ2-2, with TRBD2 identical over 8 bases. The germline V gene encodes CDR1 LGHNA and CDR2 YNFKEQ. The CDR3 spans 16 residues. The V and J ends lost 0 bases and 6 bases, in that order; junction bases with no gene match: 6. The CDR3 sequence: CASSQEGGRRPGELFF. The CDR3 DNA is TGTGCCAGCAGCCAAGAAGGCGGGAGGAGGCCCGGGGAGCTGTTTTTT.

The rearrangement joins TRBV4-2 to TRBJ2-1; 11 nucleotides align to TRBD2. The V and J ends lost 5 bases and 4 bases, in that order; junction bases with no gene match: 4. Germline V lookup: CDR1 LGHNA, CDR2 YNFKEQ. The CDR3 contains 15 residues. The CDR3 DNA sequence: TGTGCCAGCAGCGCACCTAGCGGGAGGTACAATGAGCAGTTCTTC. This gives the protein CASSAPSGRYNEQFF.

J is TRBJ2-7 and V is TRBV11-2, with 10 bases matching TRBD2. CDR1 is SGHAT and CDR2 is FQNNGV in the germline V gene. This CDR3 spans 15 amino acids. Trimming took 3 bases from V and 1 from J; bases not matched to a gene: 3. CDR3 sequence: CASSFLAGESYEQYF. The DNA of the CDR3 is TGTGCCAGCAGCTTCCTAGCGGGAGAGTCCTACGAGCAGTACTTC.

The chain couples TRBV5-1 to TRBJ2-1; TRBD1 matches 8 bases. This CDR3 is built from 15 residues. V was pared by 6 bases and J by 9 bases, with 14 bases of the junction left unmatched. Germline CDR1 is SGHRS and CDR2 is YFSETQ. Here the CDR3 DNA reads TGCGCCAGCACCCCTACGACAGGGGTAAACAGTGAGCAGTTCTTC. Amino acids: CASTPTTGVNSEQFF. Full variable domain (rest looked up from reference TRBV5-1 and TRBJ2-1): KAGVTQTPRYLIKTRGQQVTLSCSPISGHRSVSWYQQTPGQGLQFLFEYFSETQRNKGNFPGRFSGRQFSNSRSEMNVSTLELGDSALYLCASTPTTGVNSEQFFGPGTRLTVL.